One and the same sample provided the 31 T cell receptor beta chains below, sequenced in a study of shared clonotypes between healthy human individuals. Libraries were prepared by immunoSEQ multiplex PCR; TCRdb keeps only in-frame clonotypes and omits some of them. The sample carries millions of clones, around nine tenths recorded once. Material: naive CD4+ T cells sorted from blood. Described subset: CD45RA+ positively selected. The source of these receptors is a man in his late teens or twenties in good health.

This rearrangement joins TRBV28 to TRBJ1-2; D remains ambiguous. V lost 8 bases and J lost 4, with 11 bases in between. Per the germline V gene, CDR1 is MDHEN and CDR2 is SYDVKM. The CDR3 length is 12 residues. The CDR3 DNA follows: TGTGCCAGCTCGGGCATACTCTATGGCTACACCTTC. Its translation: CASSGILYGYTF.

In DNA form, the CDR3 reads TGTGCCAGCACACCCGGGGGGGGGCGGGAAAAACTGTTTTTT. This gives the protein CASTPGGGREKLFF. The chain couples TRBV6-5 to TRBJ1-4; D is perhaps TRBD1 (6 bases). Germline assignment: CDR1 MNHEY and CDR2 SVGAGI. This CDR3 is 14 amino acids long. V gave up 7 bases and J gave up 8 bases, with 17 bases separating them.

V is TRBV27 and J is TRBJ2-2, with D perhaps assigned TRBD1 or TRBD2 (5 bases each). The V gene's germline CDR1 is MNHEY and CDR2 SMNVEV (reference sequence). The CDR3 consists of 16 residues. V was trimmed by 5 bases and J by 0 bases, leaving 13 bases between them. The CDR3 bases are TGTGCCAGCAGTCCCCGGGACGGCGCGAACACCGGGGAGCTGTTTTTT. Protein sequence: CASSPRDGANTGELFF.

The CDR3 sequence: CASSLGGTGKRQPQHF. The CDR3 bases are TGTGCCAGCAGTCTAGGAGGGACAGGGAAGAGACAGCCCCAGCATTTT. The J gene is TRBJ1-5, the V gene TRBV27; 9 bases are a match to TRBD1. The CDR3 consists of 16 residues. Trimming at V came to 5 bases and at J to 7 bases, leaving 12 bases not matched to a gene. The germline gives CDR1 MNHEY, CDR2 SMNVEV (reference sequence).

The chain couples TRBV6-1 to TRBJ2-2; 11 bases agree with TRBD1. The CDR3 consists of 16 residues. CDR1 is MNHNS, CDR2 SASEGT, per germline. Trimming took 1 base from V and 7 from J; bases not matched to a gene: 5. CDR3 protein: CASSEGDRGGIGELFF. The CDR3 coding sequence is TGTGCCAGCAGTGAAGGGGACAGGGGGGGAATCGGGGAGCTGTTTTTT.

Notes on this clone: Other nucleotide sequences from this sample produce the same CDR3. The rearrangement joins TRBV5-1 to TRBJ2-5; TRBD2 matches at 8 bases. The J segment lost 2 bases and the V segment lost 0 bases, leaving 3 bases of the junction unmatched. CDR1 and CDR2 (germline): SGHRS, YFSETQ. The CDR3 contains 15 residues. The CDR3 nucleotides read TGCGCCAGCAGCTTGGGAGCGGGGGCTCAAGAGACCCAGTACTTC. It yields the protein CASSLGAGAQETQYF.

V is TRBV5-1 and J is TRBJ1-1, with unresolved D. This CDR3 spans 13 amino acids. Trimming removed 0 bases at V and 8 bases at J, with 11 bases between. Germline CDR1 and CDR2: SGHRS and YFSETQ. DNA for the CDR3: TGCGCCAGCAGCTTGGGAAGTGCAGACGAAGCTTTCTTT. Encoded protein: CASSLGSADEAFF.

In this sample, this clone turned up once. The chain employs TRBV7-9 and TRBJ1-2, with a possible D match to TRBD1 (5 bases). With 5 bases removed from V and 4 bases from J, the gap between germline ends came to 14 bases. Germline-derived CDR1 and CDR2 are SEHNR and FQNEAQ (reference sequence). The CDR3 extends over 14 amino acids. CDR3 residues: CASSTGTAFYGYTF. Written as DNA, the CDR3 is TGTGCCAGCAGCACGGGGACGGCCTTCTATGGCTACACCTTC.

The chain is built from TRBV29-1 and TRBJ1-5; 9 bases line up with TRBD1. This CDR3 contains 14 residues. Germline CDR1 is SQVTM and CDR2 is ANQGSEA. Unmatched junction bases numbered 5, after V lost 5 bases and J lost 3 bases. The chain's CDR3 is CSVSTGGYNQPQHF. CDR3 DNA sequence: TGCAGCGTTTCGACAGGGGGATACAATCAGCCCCAGCATTTT.

CDR3 nucleotides: TGTGCCAGCAGCTTCGGGACAAGGGGCTCCCACTATGGCTACACCTTC. Translating it yields CASSFGTRGSHYGYTF. This chain connects TRBV5-4 to TRBJ1-2; weak D call: TRBD1 (6 bases). Trimming pared 2 bases from V and 3 bases from J, leaving 17 bases between. The germline V gene encodes CDR1 SGHNT and CDR2 YYREEE (reference sequence). The CDR3 is 16 residues long.

As concerns this clone: Distinct nucleotide sequences in the sample also encode this CDR3. V is TRBV19 and J is TRBJ1-1, with a weak D call TRBD1 (5 bases). Germline CDR1 reads LNHDA; CDR2 reads SQIVND (reference sequence). The CDR3 has 15 residues. The ends were cut back, 1 base at V and 1 base at J, with 10 bases in the middle. The CDR3 DNA follows: TGTGCCAGTAGTATAGGGGGACTGGGGAACACTGAAGCTTTCTTT. It encodes CASSIGGLGNTEAFF.

V is TRBV11-3 and J is TRBJ2-5; D unclear. Trimming cost V 3 bases and J 5 bases, with 13 bases left between them. Germline CDR1 reads SGHNT; CDR2 reads YENEEA. The CDR3 is 14 amino acids. The CDR3 region has the DNA TGTGCCAGCAGCTTTTCACCGGTTGTCGAGACCCAGTACTTC. As protein: CASSFSPVVETQYF.

The V call is TRBV6-5, the J call TRBJ1-1; maybe TRBD1 (5 bases). Trimming shortened V by 5 bases and J by 7 bases, and 8 bases separated the two germline ends. The CDR3 totals 11 residues. Germline CDR1 and CDR2: MNHEY and SVGAGI. CDR3: CASSARGEAFF. CDR3 DNA: TGTGCCAGCAGTGCGAGGGGTGAAGCTTTCTTT.

The chain has TRBV18 and TRBJ1-3; weak D call: TRBD1 (5 bases). This CDR3 is built from 14 residues. Germline V gene sequence: CDR1 KGHSH, CDR2 LQKENI. V was clipped by 2 bases and J by 4 bases, with 9 bases between them. The DNA for the CDR3 is TGTGCCAGCTCACCAGTAGGGGACGGAAACACCATATATTTT. Amino acid sequence: CASSPVGDGNTIYF.

The CDR3 DNA is TGTGCCAGCAGCTACGGGACTAGTGGAGAGACCCAGTACTTC. Its translation is CASSYGTSGETQYF. V gene TRBV9 combines with J gene TRBJ2-5, with TRBD2 matching 8 bases. Trimming cost V 4 bases and J 4 bases; bases outside gene matches: 6. The length of the CDR3 is 14 residues. Germline-derived CDR1 and CDR2 are SGDLS and YYNGEE.

The rearrangement joins TRBV27 to TRBJ2-7; D uncertain. Germline values: CDR1 MNHEY, CDR2 SMNVEV (reference sequence). The CDR3 contains 15 residues. Trimming removed 3 bases at V and 5 bases at J, with 17 bases between. This CDR3 reads CASSFPGRSLHEQYF. CDR3 in DNA: TGTGCCAGCAGTTTCCCTGGCCGTTCCCTGCACGAGCAGTACTTC.

J is TRBJ1-2 and V is TRBV30; 8 bases fit TRBD1. Germline CDR1 is GTSNPN and CDR2 is SVGIG (reference sequence). This CDR3 is built from 13 residues. V lost 4 bases and J lost 8; bases outside the gene matches: 9. The CDR3 DNA is TGTGCCTGGAATTTTGACAGGGGCCAGGGCTACACCTTC. Translation gives CAWNFDRGQGYTF. The variable domain in full, completed from reference TRBV30 and TRBJ1-2, reads SQTIHQWPATLVQPVGSPLSLECTVEGTSNPNLYWYRQAAGRGLQLLFYSVGIGQISSEVPQNLSASRPQDRQFILSSKKLLLSDSGFYLCAWNFDRGQGYTFGSGTRLTVV.

Here the CDR3 DNA reads TGTGCCAGCAGCGTAGCTACGGCTGGCCAACAAGAGACCCAGTACTTC. Its protein product is CASSVATAGQQETQYF. The chain employs TRBV9 and TRBJ2-5; D gene uncertain. V lost 0 bases, J lost 2 bases, and 14 bases lay in between. Germline CDR1 is SGDLS and CDR2 is YYNGEE. The CDR3 has 16 amino acids.

The chain employs TRBV6-1 and TRBJ1-1, with D possibly TRBD1 on 6 matching bases. This CDR3 contains 15 residues. Trimming pared 8 bases from V and 1 base from J, leaving 17 bases between. Germline V lookup: CDR1 MNHNS, CDR2 SASEGT. The CDR3 loop is CASHWGAQTNTEAFF. CDR3 coding DNA: TGTGCCAGCCATTGGGGGGCGCAGACGAACACTGAAGCTTTCTTT.

The rearrangement joins TRBV5-4 to TRBJ1-2; D is perhaps TRBD1 (5 bases). The CDR3 length is 13 residues. CDR1 SGHNT and CDR2 YYREEE come from the germline V gene (reference sequence). The V end was cut by 0 bases, the J end by 6 bases, with 9 bases between. As DNA, the CDR3 is TGTGCCAGCAGCTTGGACAGGAACAATGGCTACACCTTC. Its protein product is CASSLDRNNGYTF. The full variable domain, completed using reference TRBV5-4 and TRBJ1-2, is ETGVTQSPTHLIKTRGQQVTLRCSSQSGHNTVSWYQQALGQGPQFIFQYYREEENGRGNFPPRFSGLQFPNYSSELNVNALELDDSALYLCASSLDRNNGYTFGSGTRLTVV.

V and J are TRBV19 and TRBJ2-5; tentative D call: TRBD2 (5 bases). V was clipped by 3 bases and J by 4 bases, with 12 bases between them. This CDR3 contains 14 residues. The germline V gene encodes CDR1 LNHDA and CDR2 SQIVND (reference sequence). CDR3 in amino acids: CASSIRLTPETQYF. The CDR3 DNA is TGTGCCAGTAGTATCCGACTAACCCCAGAGACCCAGTACTTC. Looking up the rest from reference TRBV19 and TRBJ2-5 gives the full variable domain: DGGITQSPKYLFRKEGQNVTLSCEQNLNHDAMYWYRQDPGQGLRLIYYSQIVNDFQKGDIAEGYSVSREKKESFPLTVTSAQKNPTAFYLCASSIRLTPETQYFGPGTRLLVL.

The V gene is TRBV9, the J gene TRBJ2-1; 8 bases agree with TRBD1. CDR3 size: 15 residues. With 2 bases clipped from V and 8 bases from J, the junction kept 9 bases outside the gene matches. In germline, CDR1 is SGDLS, CDR2 YYNGEE. The CDR3 loop is CASSVQTGEVYEQFF. CDR3 DNA: TGTGCCAGCAGCGTTCAGACAGGGGAGGTTTATGAGCAGTTCTTC.

The J gene is TRBJ1-2, the V gene TRBV4-1; 9 bases are shared with TRBD1. The CDR3 contains 15 residues. The V gene end was trimmed by 0 bases and the J gene end by 5 bases; junction bases not matched to a gene: 4. Per the germline V gene, CDR1 is MGHRA and CDR2 is YSYEKL. This CDR3 is CASSQESGQGYGYTF. The CDR3 nucleotides are TGCGCCAGCAGCCAAGAATCTGGACAGGGGTATGGCTACACCTTC.

Points on this clone: Compared with germline, one end of the junction differs, possibly owing to a read error. Distinct nucleotide sequences in the sample also encode this CDR3. V gene TRBV5-6 combines with J gene TRBJ2-7, with D possibly TRBD1 on 6 matching bases. CDR3 length: 12 residues. The germline V gene encodes CDR1 SGHDT and CDR2 YYEEEE. The CDR3 nucleotides read TGCGCCAGCAGCTTAGGGGGTTACGAGCAGTACTTC. The encoded protein is CASSLGGYEQYF.

The count of this clone is one. The CDR3, as DNA: TGTGCCAGCGGATGGACAGGGTTTGGCTACACCTTC. As protein: CASGWTGFGYTF. The chain joins TRBV6-5 to TRBJ1-2, with TRBD1 matching 8 bases. Germline assignment: CDR1 MNHEY and CDR2 SVGAGI. This CDR3 contains 12 residues. V shed 8 bases and J 7 bases; nucleotides not matched to a gene: 6.

The chain couples TRBV9 to TRBJ2-1; 9 nucleotides agree with TRBD2. The CDR3 has 14 residues. Germline V gene sequence: CDR1 SGDLS, CDR2 YYNGEE. The junction had 5 bases not matched to a gene; V was cut back by 3 bases and J by 7 bases. In nucleotides, the CDR3 is TGTGCCAGCAGCGGGACTAGCGTTCCGAATGAGCAGTTCTTC. This translates into CASSGTSVPNEQFF.

In nucleotides, the CDR3 is TGCGCCAGCAGCCAAGCTCAGAATGAAAAACTGTTTTTT. Its protein product is CASSQAQNEKLFF. The gene calls are TRBV4-1 and TRBJ1-4; no clear D gene. This CDR3 contains 13 residues. V was pared by 1 base and J by 5 bases, with 5 bases between. Looked up from germline, CDR1 is MGHRA and CDR2 is YSYEKL.

The J gene is TRBJ2-5, the V gene TRBV18; D tentatively fits TRBD1 or TRBD2 (5 bases each). V was shortened by 3 bases and J by 3 bases, with 14 bases between the two germline ends. This CDR3 region has 15 residues. Germline V gene sequence: CDR1 KGHSH, CDR2 LQKENI. DNA for the CDR3: TGTGCCAGCTCACCCCGGTATTTGGGGGAAGAGACCCAGTACTTC. Encoded protein: CASSPRYLGEETQYF.

J is TRBJ1-6 and V is TRBV25-1; D call uncertain. The CDR3 is made up of 17 amino acids. Trimming left V 2 bases short and J 1 base short, with 12 bases between. Germline V gene data show CDR1 as MGHDK and CDR2 as SYGVNS. CDR3: CASSEETYYSYNSPLHF. The CDR3 DNA sequence: TGTGCCAGCAGTGAAGAGACGTATTATTCCTATAATTCACCCCTCCACTTT.

This chain uses TRBV7-2 with TRBJ2-1; 7 positions agree with TRBD2. The CDR3 is made up of 15 amino acids. V was pared by 5 bases and J by 7 bases, with 11 bases of the junction left unmatched. Germline-derived CDR1 and CDR2 are SGHTA and FQGNSA. CDR3 DNA: TGTGCCAGCAGCCAGCCCGGGAGGCGAAGGAATGAGCAGTTCTTC. It translates to CASSQPGRRRNEQFF.

V and J are TRBV5-8 and TRBJ1-2, with D maybe TRBD1 (6 bases). Trimming pared 0 bases from V and 7 bases from J, leaving 13 bases between. CDR1 and CDR2 from the germline V gene are SGHTS and YDEGEE. The CDR3 is 14 residues long. CDR3 bases: TGTGCCAGCAGCTTGGCCGGGGGGCAAATTGGCTACACCTTC. Translated, it gives CASSLAGGQIGYTF.